These T cell receptor beta chains were read from a single sample in a study of CD8+ T cells in alopecia areata. The data were produced by immunoSEQ multiplex PCR, yet TCRdb's version contains in-frame clones alone and is incomplete. The sample shows more than 150,000 clones, approximately 60% of them seen only once. The source material was CD4+ T cells sorted from blood, sampled at week 4, from a patient treated with tofacitinib. These TCRs come from a human donor with alopecia areata. CDR3s include the opening cysteine and the closing phenylalanine or tryptophan. The D gene is left open where the match is weak. Size is omitted from some rows. Given values are once, few, many or a class for expanded clones.

>TRBJ1-2|TRBD1|TRBV29-1|NA
CSVEEGQAPYGYTF
TGCAGCGTTGAAGAGGGACAGGCCCCCTATGGCTACACCTTC
>TRBJ2-7|NA|TRBV20-1|NA
CSANLAYEQYF
TGCAGTGCTAATCTCGCCTACGAGCAGTACTTC
>TRBJ1-1|NA|TRBV18|NA
CASSPLMGQGGTEAFF
TGTGCCAGCTCACCGCTAATGGGGCAGGGAGGAACTGAAGCTTTCTTT
>TRBJ2-5|NA|TRBV29-1|once
CSVGLRAQETQYF
TGCAGCGTTGGGCTCAGGGCTCAAGAGACCCAGTACTTC
>TRBJ1-1|NA|TRBV29-1|NA
CSVSAQGYTEAFF
TGCAGCGTTTCCGCGCAGGGGTACACTGAAGCTTTCTTT
>TRBJ1-2|NA|TRBV15|NA
CATSRDLNAYYTF
TGTGCCACCAGCAGAGATTTGAACGCGTACTACACCTTC
>TRBJ2-2|TRBD1|TRBV28|NA
CASRGQGSAGELFF
TGTGCCAGCCGGGGACAGGGTAGCGCCGGGGAGCTGTTTTTT
>TRBJ1-6|NA|TRBV7-2|NA
CASSLGAGGVLGSPLHF
TGTGCCAGCAGCTTAGGAGCAGGCGGTGTATTGGGTTCACCCCTCCACTTT
>TRBJ2-5|NA|TRBV5-6|NA
CASSLVPGPQETQYF
TGTGCCAGCAGCTTGGTTCCGGGACCCCAAGAGACCCAGTACTTC
>TRBJ2-3|NA|TRBV11-2|NA
CASSLVGGLDTQYF
TGTGCCAGCAGCTTAGTCGGGGGTTTGGATACGCAGTATTTT
>TRBJ2-7|NA|TRBV25-1|NA
CASSDPTLQEYF
TGTGCCAGCAGTGACCCGACTCTCCAGGAGTACTTC
>TRBJ2-1|TRBD2|TRBV29-1|NA
CSVRTRLTYNEQFF
TGCAGCGTTAGGACTAGACTAACATACAATGAGCAGTTCTTC
>TRBJ2-1|TRBD1|TRBV4-3|NA
CASSQPGQGSHEQFF
TGCGCCAGCAGCCAACCGGGACAGGGTAGCCATGAGCAGTTCTTC
>TRBJ1-2|NA|TRBV29-1|NA
CSVVRGNYGYTF
TGCAGCGTTGTAAGGGGAAACTATGGCTACACCTTC
>TRBJ1-4|NA|TRBV7-2|once
CASSLTRGAGNEKLFF
TGTGCCAGCAGTCTTACCCGGGGGGCCGGGAATGAAAAACTGTTTTTT
>TRBJ1-2|TRBD1|TRBV29-1|NA
CSVDVTGAYGYTF
TGCAGCGTTGATGTGACAGGGGCCTATGGCTACACCTTC
>TRBJ1-1|NA|TRBV5-4|once
CASSPGGQGNTEAFF
TGTGCCAGCAGCCCCGGGGGGCAGGGGAACACTGAAGCTTTCTTT
>TRBJ2-5|NA|TRBV25-1|NA
CASSESGGQTQYF
TGTGCCAGCAGTGAGTCTGGCGGTCAGACCCAGTACTTC